These T cell receptor beta chains were read from a single sample in a study of metastatic and nonmetastatic thyroid tumors. TCRdb reprocessed the PCR reads via MiXCR. Of approximately 12,000 clones detected, under 30% appear once; the ten largest clones hold 15% to 20%. Specimen: tumor tissue. These receptors were taken from a female donor with papillary thyroid cancer or a benign thyroid nodule (not recorded which). Some clones in this sample may be carry-over from other donors' samples. CDR3s include the opening cysteine and the closing phenylalanine or tryptophan. Each record gives: clone size, V gene, CDR3 protein. Clone size is not always given. Where it is, it says once, few, many or a class for expanded clones.

.	TRBV24-1	CATSEGGLEGEQYF
.	TRBV30	CAWTYKGQGSTGELFF
.	TRBV7-8	CASSLGGAGSSYNEQFF
few	TRBV6-2/TRBV6-3	CASSYTHTTGSGNTIYF
.	TRBV20-1	CSARGHPNSPLHF
medium-sized	TRBV5-1	CASSPGPGQGYNEQFF
.	TRBV3-1	CASSQDLAGVITDTQYF
few	TRBV28	CASSGGNSPLHF
many	TRBV5-6	CASSLEQGIYGYTF
.	TRBV6-1	CASYRDSNSPLHF
many	TRBV2	CASSARDAQTAFF
medium-sized	TRBV7-9	CASSLLAGVSPDTQYF
.	TRBV27	CASRLTRIGVGELFF
many	TRBV20-1	CSAPVGITEAFF
.	TRBV6-2/TRBV6-3	CASSVAPLGGYTF
many	TRBV10-3	CAIRLSGDSPLHF
.	TRBV9	CASSVGVRTGKLFF
medium-sized	TRBV27	CASMSNSYEQYF
.	TRBV5-1	CASSLEQLVRADTQYF
.	TRBV6-1	CASSEETGGSSPLHF
.	TRBV20-1	CSARVGGYGYTF
few	TRBV6-5	CASSSTQIKGGVDQYF
.	TRBV20-1	CSASHRSGNADTQYF
few	TRBV27	CASSFTGGDTIYF
.	TRBV20-1	CSASDERVSTEQFF
.	TRBV4-2	CASSQDGGSTNNEQFF
.	TRBV6-1	CASTSANYGYTF